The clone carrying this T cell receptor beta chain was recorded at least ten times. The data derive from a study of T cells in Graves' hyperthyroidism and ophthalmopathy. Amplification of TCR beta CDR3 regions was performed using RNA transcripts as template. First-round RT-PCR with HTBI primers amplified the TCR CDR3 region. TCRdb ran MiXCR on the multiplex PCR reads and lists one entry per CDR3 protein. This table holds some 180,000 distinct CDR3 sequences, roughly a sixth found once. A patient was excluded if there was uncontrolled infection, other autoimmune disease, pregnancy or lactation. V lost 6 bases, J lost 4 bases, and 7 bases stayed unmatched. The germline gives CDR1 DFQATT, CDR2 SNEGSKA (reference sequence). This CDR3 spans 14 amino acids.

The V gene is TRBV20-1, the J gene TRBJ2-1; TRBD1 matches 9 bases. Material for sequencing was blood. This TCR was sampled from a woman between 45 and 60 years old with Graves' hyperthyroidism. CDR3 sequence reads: CSAKTGGTYNEQFF. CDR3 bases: TGCAGTGCAAAGACAGGGGGAACGTACAATGAGCAGTTCTTC.